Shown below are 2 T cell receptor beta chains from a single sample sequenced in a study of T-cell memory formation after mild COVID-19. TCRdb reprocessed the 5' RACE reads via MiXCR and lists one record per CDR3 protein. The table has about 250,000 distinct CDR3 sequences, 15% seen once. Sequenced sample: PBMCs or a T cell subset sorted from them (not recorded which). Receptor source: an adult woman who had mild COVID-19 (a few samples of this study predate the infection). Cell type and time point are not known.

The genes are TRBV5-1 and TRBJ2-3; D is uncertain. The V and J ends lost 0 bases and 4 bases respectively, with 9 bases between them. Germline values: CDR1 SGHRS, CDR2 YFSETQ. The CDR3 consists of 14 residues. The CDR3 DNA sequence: TGCGCCAGCAGCTTGGCCGTGAGTTCAGATACGCAGTATTTT. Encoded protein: CASSLAVSSDTQYF. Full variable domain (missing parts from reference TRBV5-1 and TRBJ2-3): KAGVTQTPRYLIKTRGQQVTLSCSPISGHRSVSWYQQTPGQGLQFLFEYFSETQRNKGNFPGRFSGRQFSNSRSEMNVSTLELGDSALYLCASSLAVSSDTQYFGPGTRLTVL.

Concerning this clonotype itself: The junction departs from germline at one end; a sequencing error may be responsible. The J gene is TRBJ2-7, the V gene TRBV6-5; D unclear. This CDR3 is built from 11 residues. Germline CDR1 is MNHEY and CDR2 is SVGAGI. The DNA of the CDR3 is TGTGACAGCAGTTACGGACCACAGCAGTACTTC. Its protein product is CDSSYGPQQYF.